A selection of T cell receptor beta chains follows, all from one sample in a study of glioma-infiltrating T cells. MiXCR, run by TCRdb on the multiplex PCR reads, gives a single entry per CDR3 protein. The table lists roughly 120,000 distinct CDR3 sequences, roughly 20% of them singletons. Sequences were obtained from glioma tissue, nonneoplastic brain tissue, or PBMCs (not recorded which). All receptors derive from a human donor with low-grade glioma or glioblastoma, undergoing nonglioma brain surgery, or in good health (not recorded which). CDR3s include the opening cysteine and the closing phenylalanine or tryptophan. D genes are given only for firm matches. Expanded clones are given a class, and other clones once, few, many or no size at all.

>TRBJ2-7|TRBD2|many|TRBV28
TGTGCCAGCAGCTATCCGGGACTAGCACGCGAGCAGTACTTC
CASSYPGLAREQYF
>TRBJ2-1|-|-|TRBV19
TGTGCCAGTAGTATGTCGACGGGAAACCCTACTGAGCAGTTCTTC
CASSMSTGNPTEQFF
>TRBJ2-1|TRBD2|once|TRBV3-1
TGTGCCAGCAGCCAAGGCAGCCTAGCGGGCCTCCACGATGAGCAGTTCTTC
CASSQGSLAGLHDEQFF
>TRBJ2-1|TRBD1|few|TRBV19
TGTGCCAGTAGCCCCACCCGAACCGGGACAGGGGGATTAAATGAGCAGTTCTTC
CASSPTRTGTGGLNEQFF
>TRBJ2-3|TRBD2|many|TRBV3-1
TGTGCCAGCAGCCCACTAGCGGGAGTCGTCACAGATACGCAGTATTTT
CASSPLAGVVTDTQYF
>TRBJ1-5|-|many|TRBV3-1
TGTGCCAGCAGCCAAGCAACTAGCCGTCAGCCCCAGCATTTT
CASSQATSRQPQHF
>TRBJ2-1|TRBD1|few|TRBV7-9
TGTGCCAGCAGCTTAGCGGACAGGGACAATGAGCAGTTCTTC
CASSLADRDNEQFF
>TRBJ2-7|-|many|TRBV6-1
TGTGCCAGCAGTACAACCTACGAGCAGTACTTC
CASSTTYEQYF
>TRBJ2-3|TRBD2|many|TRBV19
TGTGCCAGTAGTGAACTAGCGGGAGGCGATCGAGATACGCAGTATTTT
CASSELAGGDRDTQYF
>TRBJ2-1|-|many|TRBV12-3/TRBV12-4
TGTGCCAGCAGTTTAGTGGGGTACAATGAGCAGTTCTTC
CASSLVGYNEQFF
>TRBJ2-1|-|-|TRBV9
TGTGCCAGCAGCGAGGACCATTACAATGAGCAGTTCTTC
CASSEDHYNEQFF
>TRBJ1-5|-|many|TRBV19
TGTGCTAGCGGACATTCCAATCAGCCCCAGCATTTT
CASGHSNQPQHF
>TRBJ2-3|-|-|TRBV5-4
TGTGCCAGCACCCTGGACTATCAGACAGATACGCAGTATTTT
CASTLDYQTDTQYF
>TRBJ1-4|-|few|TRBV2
TGTGCCAGCGGGGACTCCTTGTTGTTTTATGAAAAACTGTTTTTT
CASGDSLLFYEKLFF
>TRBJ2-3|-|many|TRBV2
TGTGCCAGCAGGACCCGGCGAGCGGTCACAGATACGCAGTATTTT
CASRTRRAVTDTQYF
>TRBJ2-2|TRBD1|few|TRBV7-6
TGTGCCAGCAGCTTAGCGTCCGGGACAGGGATCGGGGGGCTGTTTTTT
CASSLASGTGIGGLFF